Detailed here is one T cell receptor (beta chain). The CDR3 is 14 amino acids. With 6 bases removed from V and 1 base from J, the gap between germline ends came to 9 bases. Germline assignment: CDR1 ENHRY and CDR2 SYGVKD. The data are from a study of blood T cell repertoires in COVID-19. Study-level information: Samples representing acute and convalescent COVID-19 were sourced from the United States, Italy and Spain. PBMCs, B-cell-depleted T cells, or T cells were the source of the cDNA or gDNA that made up the material.

Seattle's cohort entered during active infection and was followed longitudinally. As handled by the study authors: Amplification from reference gene primers served as the basis for estimated nucleated cell counts. Using immunoSEQ multiplex PCR, the repertoire was profiled, and TCRdb retains in-frame clones only, with some absent. The D gene and trimming were derived from the DNA, and the V and J assignments and clone size from that table. The data show around 150,000 clones, with over 80% seen just once and about 5.3% held by the top ten. Sequenced sample: peripheral blood. The TCR comes from a man aged 25-45 years with COVID-19, enrolled during active disease. V usage is TRBV10-3 and J usage is TRBJ2-2, with a possible D match to TRBD1 (5 bases). CDR3 residues: CAIRNGQNTGELFF. The DNA of the CDR3 is TGTGCCATCAGGAACGGACAGAACACCGGGGAGCTGTTTTTT.